This T cell receptor (beta chain) was identified in a study of CD8 T cells in Susac syndrome. CDR1 and CDR2 from the germline V gene are LGHNA and YSLEER. V lost 1 base and J lost 1, with 7 bases in between. CDR3 length: 14 amino acids. The RNA, about 0.45 to 1 ug, was put through reverse transcription using random hexamers. MiXCR was run by TCRdb on the immunoSEQ multiplex PCR reads, yielding one entry per CDR3 protein. The sample lists about 180,000 distinct CDR3 sequences, 95% occurring once. The origin of this receptor is a human donor with multiple sclerosis. The chain is built from TRBV4-3 and TRBJ1-1; D gene unclear. The sequencing sample was made of CD4+ T cells from PBMCs. The CDR3, as DNA: TGCGCCAGCAGCCAAGCACGGGAGAACACTGAAGCTTTCTTT. Translation gives CASSQARENTEAFF.